This T cell receptor beta chain emerged from a study of T cells after yellow fever vaccination. TCRdb ran MiXCR on the 5' RACE reads and lists one entry per CDR3 protein. Among about 130,000 distinct CDR3 sequences listed, roughly 8.2% were seen once. CDR1 MGHRA and CDR2 YSYEKL come from the germline V gene. Unmatched junction bases numbered 8, after V lost 8 bases and J lost 5 bases. The CDR3 extends over 14 amino acids. This material consisted of CD8+ T cells sorted from PBMCs, taken on the day of the yellow fever booster vaccination. The gene calls are TRBV4-1 and TRBJ1-2, with 10 bases aligning to TRBD1. The sequence derives from a man between 18 and 29 years old who received the YFV17D yellow fever vaccine. DNA of the CDR3: TGCGCCAGCGGGACCCGGACAGGGGGTTATGGCTACACCTTC. This encodes CASGTRTGGYGYTF.